This T cell receptor (beta chain) is drawn from a study of follicular helper T cells after annual influenza vaccination. Study-level background: For some subjects, blood spans the 2013-2014, 2014-2015 and 2015-2016 annual vaccinations. Findings and limits, study-wide: ICOS+CD38+ cTfh clonality change tracked circulating plasmablast frequency change. Undersampling of larger non-cTfh compartments could not be excluded. Most later recoveries of Day 7 ICOS+CD38+ clones were ICOS-CD38- cTfh.

This table comes from immunoSEQ multiplex PCR, and its TCRdb copy is limited to in-frame clones, with some not included. The sample has about 5,600 clones; roughly 80% are singletons. From germline, CDR1 is SGHVS and CDR2 FQNEAQ. The CDR3 has 16 residues. Trimming removed 1 base from V and 4 bases from J, with 14 bases in between. As concerns this clone: Antigen: not known.

Stated time point: 2015-2016 season, pre-vaccination. The sequence was obtained from an adult who received the influenza vaccine. Sequencing was performed on CXCR5- memory CD4+ T cells sorted from blood, taken on the day of influenza vaccination. The chain combines TRBV7-8 with TRBJ2-1; TRBD2 might be the D (6 bases). The CDR3 protein is CASSLGAGRGYNEQFF. CDR3 nucleotides: TGTGCCAGCAGCTTAGGGGCGGGACGGGGGTACAATGAGCAGTTCTTC.